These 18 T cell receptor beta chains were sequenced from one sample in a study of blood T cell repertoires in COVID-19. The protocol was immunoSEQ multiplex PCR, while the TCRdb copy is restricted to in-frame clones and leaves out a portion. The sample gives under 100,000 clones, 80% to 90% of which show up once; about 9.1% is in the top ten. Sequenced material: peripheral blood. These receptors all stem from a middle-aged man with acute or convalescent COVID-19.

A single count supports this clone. CDR3 region: CASSSRGEKLFF. The CDR3 nucleotides read TGTGCCAGCAGCTCCCGCGGTGAAAAACTGTTTTTT. The V call is TRBV7-2, the J call TRBJ1-4, with D unclear. The CDR3 is 12 residues long. In germline, CDR1 is SGHTA, CDR2 FQGNSA. V was shortened by 4 bases and J by 7 bases, with 7 bases between the two germline ends. Full variable domain (rest looked up from reference TRBV7-2 and TRBJ1-4): GAGVSQSPSNKVTEKGKDVELRCDPISGHTALYWYRQSLGQGLEFLIYFQGNSAPDKSGLPSDRFSAERTGGSVSTLTIQRTQQEDSAVYLCASSSRGEKLFFGSGTQLSVL.

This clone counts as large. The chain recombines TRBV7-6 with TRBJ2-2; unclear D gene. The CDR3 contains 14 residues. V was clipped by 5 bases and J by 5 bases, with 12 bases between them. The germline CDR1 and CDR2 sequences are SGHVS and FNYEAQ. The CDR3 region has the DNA TGTGCCAGCAGCAGCTCCCCCGAGACCGGGGAGCTGTTTTTT. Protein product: CASSSSPETGELFF.

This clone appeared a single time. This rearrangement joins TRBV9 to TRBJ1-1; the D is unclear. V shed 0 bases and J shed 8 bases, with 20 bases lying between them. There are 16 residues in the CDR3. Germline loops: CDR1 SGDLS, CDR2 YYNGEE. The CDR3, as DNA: TGTGCCAGCAGCGTAGCTGTGGGAGCCAACCGAGCCGAAGCTTTCTTT. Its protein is CASSVAVGANRAEAFF. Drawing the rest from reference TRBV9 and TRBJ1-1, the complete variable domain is DSGVTQTPKHLITATGQRVTLRCSPRSGDLSVYWYQQSLDQGLQFLIQYYNGEERAKGNILERFSAQQFPDLHSELNLSSLELGDSALYFCASSVAVGANRAEAFFGQGTRLTVV.

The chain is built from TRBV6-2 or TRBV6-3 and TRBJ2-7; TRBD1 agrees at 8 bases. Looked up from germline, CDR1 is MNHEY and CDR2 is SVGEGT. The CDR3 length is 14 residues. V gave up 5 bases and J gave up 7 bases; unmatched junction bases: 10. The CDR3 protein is CASSRQGPSREQYV. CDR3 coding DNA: TGTGCCAGCAGTAGACAGGGGCCCTCCAGGGAGCAGTACGTC.

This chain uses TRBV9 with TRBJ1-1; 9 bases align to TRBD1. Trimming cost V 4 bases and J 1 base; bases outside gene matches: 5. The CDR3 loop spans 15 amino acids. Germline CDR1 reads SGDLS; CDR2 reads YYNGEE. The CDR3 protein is CASSTGGARNTEAFF. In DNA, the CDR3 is TGTGCCAGCAGCACAGGGGGCGCGAGGAACACTGAAGCTTTCTTT.

CDR3 sequence reads: CASTRDVVGNTIYF. In nucleotides, the CDR3 is TGTGCCAGCACCAGGGATGTAGTGGGAAACACCATATATTTT. The chain joins TRBV28 to TRBJ1-3; a weak D match, TRBD1 (5 bases). V was pared by 7 bases and J by 4 bases, with 14 bases between. The CDR3 covers 14 residues. Germline lookup yields CDR1 MDHEN and CDR2 SYDVKM.

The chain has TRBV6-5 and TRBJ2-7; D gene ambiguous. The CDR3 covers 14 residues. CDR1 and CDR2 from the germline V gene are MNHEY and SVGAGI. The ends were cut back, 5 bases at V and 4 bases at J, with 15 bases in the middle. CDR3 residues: CASSLGGRLYEQYV. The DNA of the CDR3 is TGTGCCAGCAGTCTGGGTGGCAGGCTTTACGAGCAGTACGTC.

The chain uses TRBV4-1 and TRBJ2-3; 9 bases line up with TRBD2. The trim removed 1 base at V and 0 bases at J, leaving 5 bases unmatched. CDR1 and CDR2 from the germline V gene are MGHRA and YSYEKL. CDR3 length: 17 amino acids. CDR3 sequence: CASSQARAGGSTDTQYF. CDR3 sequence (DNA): TGCGCCAGCAGCCAAGCCAGGGCGGGGGGGAGCACAGATACGCAGTATTTT.

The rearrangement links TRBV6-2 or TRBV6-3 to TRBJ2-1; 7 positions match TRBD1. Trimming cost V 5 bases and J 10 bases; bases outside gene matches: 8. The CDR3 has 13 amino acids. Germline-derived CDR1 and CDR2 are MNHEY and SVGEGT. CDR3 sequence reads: CASSGRQGREQFF. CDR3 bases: TGTGCCAGCAGTGGCAGACAGGGTAGGGAGCAGTTCTTC.

CDR3 in DNA: TGTGCCAGCAGCTCTGGGACAGAGATTAGCAATCAGCCCCAGCATTTT. This codes for CASSSGTEISNQPQHF. J is TRBJ1-5 and V is TRBV7-6; 7 bases agree with TRBD1. The CDR3 runs to 16 residues. Germline values: CDR1 SGHVS, CDR2 FNYEAQ. Trimming at V came to 4 bases and at J to 0 bases, leaving 6 bases not matched to a gene.

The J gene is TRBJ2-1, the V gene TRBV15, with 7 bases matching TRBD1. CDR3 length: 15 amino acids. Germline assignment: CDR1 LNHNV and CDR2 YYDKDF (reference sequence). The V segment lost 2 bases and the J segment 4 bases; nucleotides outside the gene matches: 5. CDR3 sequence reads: CATSRNPGQYNEQFF. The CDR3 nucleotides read TGTGCCACCAGCAGAAACCCGGGACAGTACAATGAGCAGTTCTTC.

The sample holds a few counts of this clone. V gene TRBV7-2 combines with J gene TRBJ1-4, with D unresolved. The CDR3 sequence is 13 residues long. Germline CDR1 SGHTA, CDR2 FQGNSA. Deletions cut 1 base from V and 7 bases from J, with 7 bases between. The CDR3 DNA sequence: TGTGCCAGCAGCTTAGGAGGTTCTGAAAAACTGTTTTTT. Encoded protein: CASSLGGSEKLFF.

In DNA, the CDR3 is TGTGCCAGCAGCAAACCCCGGGACAGATCCTACGAGCAGTACTTC. Amino acids: CASSKPRDRSYEQYF. V and J are TRBV21-1 and TRBJ2-7; the table's D call, TRBD1, has no DNA check behind it. TRBV21-1 counts as a pseudogene. CDR3 length: 15 amino acids.

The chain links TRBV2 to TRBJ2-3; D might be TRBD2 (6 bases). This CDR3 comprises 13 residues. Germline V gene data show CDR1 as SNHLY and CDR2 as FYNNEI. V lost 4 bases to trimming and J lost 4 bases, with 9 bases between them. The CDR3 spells CASSVGGSDTQYF. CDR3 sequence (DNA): TGTGCCAGCAGTGTGGGGGGTTCAGATACGCAGTATTTT.

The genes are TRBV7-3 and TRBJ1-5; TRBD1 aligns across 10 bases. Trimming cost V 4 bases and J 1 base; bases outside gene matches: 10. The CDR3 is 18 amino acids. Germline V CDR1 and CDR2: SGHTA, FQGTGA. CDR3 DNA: TGTGCCAGCAGCTCATCCGGGACAGGGGTTTTCAGCAATCAGCCCCAGCATTTT. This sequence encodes CASSSSGTGVFSNQPQHF.

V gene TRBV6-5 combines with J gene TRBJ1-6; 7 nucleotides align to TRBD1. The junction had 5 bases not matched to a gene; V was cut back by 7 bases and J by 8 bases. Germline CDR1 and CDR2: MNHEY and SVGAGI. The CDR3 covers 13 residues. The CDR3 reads CASNIQGYSPLHF. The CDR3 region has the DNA TGTGCCAGCAACATACAGGGGTATTCACCCCTCCACTTT.

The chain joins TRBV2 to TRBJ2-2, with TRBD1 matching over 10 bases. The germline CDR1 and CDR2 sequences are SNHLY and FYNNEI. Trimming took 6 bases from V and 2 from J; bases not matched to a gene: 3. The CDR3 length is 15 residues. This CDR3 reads CASRRQGANTGELFF. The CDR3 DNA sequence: TGTGCCAGCAGAAGACAGGGGGCCAACACCGGGGAGCTGTTTTTT.

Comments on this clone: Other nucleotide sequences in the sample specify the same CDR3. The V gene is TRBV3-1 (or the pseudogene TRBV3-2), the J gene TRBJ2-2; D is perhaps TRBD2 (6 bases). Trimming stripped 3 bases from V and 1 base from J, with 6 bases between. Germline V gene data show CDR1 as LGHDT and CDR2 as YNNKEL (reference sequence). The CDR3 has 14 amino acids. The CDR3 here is CASSQGGNTGELFF. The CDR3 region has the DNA TGTGCCAGCAGCCAGGGGGGGAACACCGGGGAGCTGTTTTTT.